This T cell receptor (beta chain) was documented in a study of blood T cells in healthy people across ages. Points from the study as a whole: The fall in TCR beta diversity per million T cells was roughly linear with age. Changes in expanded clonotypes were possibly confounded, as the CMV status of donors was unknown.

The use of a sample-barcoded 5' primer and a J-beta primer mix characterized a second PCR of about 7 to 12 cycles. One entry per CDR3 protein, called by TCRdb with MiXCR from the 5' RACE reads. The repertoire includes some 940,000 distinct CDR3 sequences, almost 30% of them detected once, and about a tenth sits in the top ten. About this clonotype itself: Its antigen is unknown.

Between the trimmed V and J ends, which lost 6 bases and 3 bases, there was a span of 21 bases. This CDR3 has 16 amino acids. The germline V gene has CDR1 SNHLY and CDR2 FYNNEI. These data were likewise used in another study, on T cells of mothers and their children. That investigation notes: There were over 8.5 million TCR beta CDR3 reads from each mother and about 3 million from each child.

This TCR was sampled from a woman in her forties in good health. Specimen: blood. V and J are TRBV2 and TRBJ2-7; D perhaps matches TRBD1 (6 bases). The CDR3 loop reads CASRIGTIDKSYEQYF. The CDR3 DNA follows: TGTGCCAGCAGAATCGGGACAATTGATAAGAGCTACGAGCAGTACTTC. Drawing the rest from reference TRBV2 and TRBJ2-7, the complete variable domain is EPEVTQTPSHQVTQMGQEVILRCVPISNHLYFYWYRQILGQKVEFLVSFYNNEISEKSEIFDDQFSVERPDGSNFTLKIRSTKLEDSAMYFCASRIGTIDKSYEQYFGPGTRLTVT.